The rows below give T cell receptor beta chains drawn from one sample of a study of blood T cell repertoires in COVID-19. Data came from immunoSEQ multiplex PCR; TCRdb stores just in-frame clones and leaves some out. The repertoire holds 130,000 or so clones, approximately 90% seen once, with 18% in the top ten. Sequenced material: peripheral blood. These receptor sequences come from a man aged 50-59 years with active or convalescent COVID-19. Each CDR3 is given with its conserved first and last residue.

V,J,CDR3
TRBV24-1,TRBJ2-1,CATSEGTGVGPYNEQFF
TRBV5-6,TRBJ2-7,CASSPRGYEQYF
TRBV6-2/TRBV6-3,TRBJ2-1,CASSYPGLAGDEQFF
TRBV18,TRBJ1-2,CASSPADRLDYGYTF
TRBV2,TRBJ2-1,CASSVGNEQFF
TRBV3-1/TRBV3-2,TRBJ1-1,CASSQMYRGGTEAFF
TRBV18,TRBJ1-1,CASSPSRLEAEAFF
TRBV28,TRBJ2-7,CASSMIQGARYEQYF
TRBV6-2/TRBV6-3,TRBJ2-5,CASSYRLAGAQETQYF
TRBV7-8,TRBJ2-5,CASSSTGTSGAETQYF